What follows describes a single TCR beta chain. Per the original data handling: Reference gene primer amplification in the assay estimated nucleated cell counts. Repertoires were generated with immunoSEQ multiplex PCR, while TCRdb's copy carries only in-frame clones and drops some. From that table come the V and J calls and clone size; the DNA was used to work out D and trimming. Here the sample spans about 280,000 clones, 65% to 90% being singletons. Germline loops: CDR1 PRHDT, CDR2 FYEKMQ (reference sequence). CDR3 length: 14 amino acids. Between the trimmed V and J ends, which lost 2 bases and 4 bases, there was a span of 8 bases. This specimen belongs to a study of blood T cell repertoires in COVID-19. Study-wide background: PBMCs, B-cell-depleted T cells, or T cells were the source of the cDNA or gDNA that made up the material.

The chain employs TRBV13 and TRBJ2-2; D call uncertain. This clonotype was obtained from a man over 45 with active or convalescent COVID-19. Material: peripheral blood. In nucleotides, the CDR3 is TGTGCCAGCAGCTTAAATCCTTCCACCGGGGAGCTGTTTTTT. It is translated as CASSLNPSTGELFF.